What follows describes a single T cell receptor beta chain. Sorting that relied on CD45RO/CCR7/CD25/CD127/CD95/CD27 yielded CD4+ naive, central memory, regulatory and stem cell-like memory cells. The sample originates from a study of beta chain features in type 1 diabetes. Study overall: When patients were set against healthy donors, age, gender and cell yields were similar.

The CDR3 runs to 13 residues. V shed 5 bases, J shed 6 bases, and the junction held 3 bases outside the gene matches. The germline V gene encodes CDR1 LNHDA and CDR2 SQIVND (reference sequence). The isolated RNA, all of it, was reverse transcribed, so expressed TCRB transcripts were what got sequenced. Repertoires were generated with immunoSEQ multiplex PCR, while TCRdb's copy carries only in-frame clones and drops some. The sample yields approximately 160,000 clones, about 8.5% seen once. Sequencing was carried out using central memory CD4+ T cells from blood. The rearrangement uses TRBV19 and TRBJ1-5; 8 nucleotides align to TRBD1. The clonotype originates from a man between 18 and 35 years old in good health. The CDR3 is CASSGQGSQPQHF. As DNA, the CDR3 is TGTGCCAGTAGTGGACAGGGAAGTCAGCCCCAGCATTTT.